This T cell receptor beta chain derives from a study of T cells expressing NK-cell markers. Study observations and caveats: Similarly, these clonotypes led the CD3+CD56-NKG2C+ fraction as well in several donors.

With respect to this clonotype: Its specificity is not known.

The CDR3 sequence is 19 residues long. Germline V gives CDR1 MNHEY, CDR2 SMNVEV (reference sequence). TCR beta cDNA was generated via 5'RACE template switching incorporating UMIs. After re-calling the 5' RACE reads, TCRdb lists one entry per CDR3 protein, DNA absent. The listing records hundreds of thousands of distinct CDR3 sequences. The TCR was taken from a man in his late teens or twenties in good health. The chain is built from TRBV27 and TRBJ2-3; lacking DNA, the TRBD2 call made by TCRdb goes unchecked. Sequencing input: blood T cells: a sorted CD56 or NKG2C T cell subset, CD4+ or CD8+ T cells, or bulk PBMC T cells (not recorded which). The CDR3 sequence: CASTDLGGDLSYSTDTQYF.